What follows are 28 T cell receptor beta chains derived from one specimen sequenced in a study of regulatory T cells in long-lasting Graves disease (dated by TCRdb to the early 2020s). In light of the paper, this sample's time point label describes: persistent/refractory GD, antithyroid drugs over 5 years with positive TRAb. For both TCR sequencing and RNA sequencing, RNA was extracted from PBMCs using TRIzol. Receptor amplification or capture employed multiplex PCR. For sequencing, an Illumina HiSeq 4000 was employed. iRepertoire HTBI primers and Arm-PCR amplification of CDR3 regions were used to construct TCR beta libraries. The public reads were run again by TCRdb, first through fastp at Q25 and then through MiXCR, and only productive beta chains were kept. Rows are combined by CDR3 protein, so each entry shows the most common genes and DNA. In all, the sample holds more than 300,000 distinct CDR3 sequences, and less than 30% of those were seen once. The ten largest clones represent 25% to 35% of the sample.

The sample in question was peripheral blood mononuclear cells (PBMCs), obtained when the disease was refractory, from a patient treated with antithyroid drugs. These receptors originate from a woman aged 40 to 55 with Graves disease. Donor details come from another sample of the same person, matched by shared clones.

CDR3 sequence reads: CASSLVSGYNEQFF. DNA of the CDR3: TGTGCCAGCAGCTTAGTCTCCGGCTACAATGAGCAGTTCTTC. The chain employs TRBV7-2 and TRBJ2-1; D unclear. The CDR3 runs to 14 residues. The V end was cut by 1 base, the J end by 3 bases, with 7 bases between. Germline V gives CDR1 SGHTA, CDR2 FQGNSA.

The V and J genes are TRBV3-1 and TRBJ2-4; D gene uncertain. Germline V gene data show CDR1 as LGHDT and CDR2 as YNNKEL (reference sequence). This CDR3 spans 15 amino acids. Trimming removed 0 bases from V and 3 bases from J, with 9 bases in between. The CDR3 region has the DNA TGTGCCAGCAGCCAAGATGGGCATGACAAAAACATTCAGTACTTC. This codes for CASSQDGHDKNIQYF.

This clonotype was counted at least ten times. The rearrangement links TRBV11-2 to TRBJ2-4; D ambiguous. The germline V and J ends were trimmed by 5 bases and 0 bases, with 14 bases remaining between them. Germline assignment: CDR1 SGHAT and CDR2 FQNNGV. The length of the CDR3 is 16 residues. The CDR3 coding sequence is TGTGCCAGCAGCCCCCGACACGCCCTAGCCAAAAACATTCAGTACTTC. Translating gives CASSPRHALAKNIQYF.

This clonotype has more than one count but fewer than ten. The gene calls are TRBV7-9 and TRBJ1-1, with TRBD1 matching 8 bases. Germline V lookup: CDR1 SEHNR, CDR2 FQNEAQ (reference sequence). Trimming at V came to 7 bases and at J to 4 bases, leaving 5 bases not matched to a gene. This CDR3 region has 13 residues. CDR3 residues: CASNRDRFTEAFF. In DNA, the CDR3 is TGTGCCAGCAACCGGGACAGGTTCACTGAAGCTTTCTTT.

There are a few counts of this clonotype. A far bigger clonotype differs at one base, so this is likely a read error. The CDR3 region has the DNA TGTGCCAGCAAGAAACGGAGCTCCTATAATTTACCCCTCCACTTT. Translation gives CASKKRSSYNLPLHF. The chain links TRBV6-1 to TRBJ1-4; D gene unclear. Judging by the DNA end, TRBJ1-6 fits better; the J call may be wrong. The CDR3 sequence is 15 residues long. Germline loops: CDR1 MNHNS, CDR2 SASEGT.

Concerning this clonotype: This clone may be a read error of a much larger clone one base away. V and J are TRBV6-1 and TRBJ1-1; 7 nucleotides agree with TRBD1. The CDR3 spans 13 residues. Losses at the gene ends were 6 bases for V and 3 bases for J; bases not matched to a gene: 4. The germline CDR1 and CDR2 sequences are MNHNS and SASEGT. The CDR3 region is CASRPTGYTEAFF. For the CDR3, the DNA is TGTGCCAGCAGGCCGACAGGGTACACTGAAGCTTTCTTT.

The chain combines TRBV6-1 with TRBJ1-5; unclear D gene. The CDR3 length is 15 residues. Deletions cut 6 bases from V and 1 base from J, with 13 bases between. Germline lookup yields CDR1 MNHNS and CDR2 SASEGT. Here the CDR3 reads CASSPRVGSNQPQHF. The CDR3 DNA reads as TGTGCCAGCAGCCCCCGTGTAGGAAGCAATCAGCCCCAGCATTTT.

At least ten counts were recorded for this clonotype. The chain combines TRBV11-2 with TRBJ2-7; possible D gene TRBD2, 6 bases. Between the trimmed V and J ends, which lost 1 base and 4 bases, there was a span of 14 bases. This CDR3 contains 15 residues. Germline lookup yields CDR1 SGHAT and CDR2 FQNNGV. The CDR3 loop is CASSLGRGLLYEQYF. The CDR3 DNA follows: TGTGCCAGCAGCTTAGGAAGGGGACTCCTTTACGAGCAGTACTTC.

CDR3 region: CAARGLAGVSWEAQYF. DNA of the CDR3: TGTGCCGCCCGCGGACTAGCGGGAGTAAGTTGGGAGGCCCAGTACTTC. This rearrangement joins TRBV3-1 to TRBJ2-5, with TRBD2 identical over 13 bases. Trimming at V came to 11 bases and at J to 9 bases, leaving 18 bases not matched to a gene. The CDR3 contains 16 residues. In germline, CDR1 is LGHDT, CDR2 YNNKEL (reference sequence).

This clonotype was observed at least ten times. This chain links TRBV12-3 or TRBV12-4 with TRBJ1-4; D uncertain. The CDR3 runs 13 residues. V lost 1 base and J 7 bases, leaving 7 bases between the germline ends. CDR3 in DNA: TGTGCCAGCAGTTTAGACTTTTCTGAAAAACTGTTTTTT. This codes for CASSLDFSEKLFF.

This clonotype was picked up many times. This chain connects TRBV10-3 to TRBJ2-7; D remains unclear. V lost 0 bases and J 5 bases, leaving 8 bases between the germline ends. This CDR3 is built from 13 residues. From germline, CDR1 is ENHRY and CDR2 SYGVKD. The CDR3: CAISESKENEQYF. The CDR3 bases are TGTGCCATCAGTGAGTCGAAGGAGAACGAGCAGTACTTC.

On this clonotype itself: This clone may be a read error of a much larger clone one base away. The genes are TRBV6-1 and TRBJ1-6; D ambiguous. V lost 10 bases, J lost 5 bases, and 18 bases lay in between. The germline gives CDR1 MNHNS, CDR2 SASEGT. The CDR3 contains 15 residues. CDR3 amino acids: CANHLRPSDNSPLHF. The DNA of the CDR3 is TGTGCCAATCATCTTCGACCGTCGGATAATTCACCCCTCCACTTT.

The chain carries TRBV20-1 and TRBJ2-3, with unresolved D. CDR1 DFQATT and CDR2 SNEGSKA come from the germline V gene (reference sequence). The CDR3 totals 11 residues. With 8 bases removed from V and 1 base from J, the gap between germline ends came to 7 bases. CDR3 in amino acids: CSIEGTDTQYF. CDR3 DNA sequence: TGCAGTATTGAGGGCACAGATACGCAGTATTTT.

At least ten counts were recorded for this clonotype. The CDR3 nucleotides read TGTGCCAGCAGTGGTCAAGGGGCAACTAATGAAAAACTGTTTTTT. Protein: CASSGQGATNEKLFF. The rearrangement uses TRBV2 and TRBJ1-4; D is perhaps TRBD1 (5 bases). This CDR3 is built from 15 residues. With 4 bases removed from V and 0 bases from J, the gap between germline ends came to 9 bases. CDR1 SNHLY and CDR2 FYNNEI come from the germline V gene.

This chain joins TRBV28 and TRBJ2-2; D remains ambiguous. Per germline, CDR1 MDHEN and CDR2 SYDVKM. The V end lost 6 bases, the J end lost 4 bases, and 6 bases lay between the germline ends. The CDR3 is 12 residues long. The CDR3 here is CASSAITGELFF. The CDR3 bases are TGTGCCAGCAGCGCAATCACCGGGGAGCTGTTTTTT.

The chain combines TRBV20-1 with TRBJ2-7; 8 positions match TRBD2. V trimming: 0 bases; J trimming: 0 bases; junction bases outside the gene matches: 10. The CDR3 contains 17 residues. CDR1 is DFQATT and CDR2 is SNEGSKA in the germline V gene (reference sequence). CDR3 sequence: CSARDSMSLAASYEQYF. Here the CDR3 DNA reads TGCAGTGCTAGAGATTCAATGTCACTAGCGGCCTCCTACGAGCAGTACTTC.

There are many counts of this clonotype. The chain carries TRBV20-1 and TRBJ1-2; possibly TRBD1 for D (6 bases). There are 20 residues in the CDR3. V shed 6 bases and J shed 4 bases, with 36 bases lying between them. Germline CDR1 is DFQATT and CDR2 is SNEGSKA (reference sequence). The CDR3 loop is CSALPHISVILGQSGYGYTF. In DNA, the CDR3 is TGCAGTGCCCTCCCACACATCTCCGTTATATTGGGACAAAGTGGCTATGGCTACACCTTC.

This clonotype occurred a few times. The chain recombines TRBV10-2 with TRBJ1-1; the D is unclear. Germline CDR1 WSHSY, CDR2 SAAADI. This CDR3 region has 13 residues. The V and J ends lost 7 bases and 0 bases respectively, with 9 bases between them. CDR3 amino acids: CASTSGMNTEAFF. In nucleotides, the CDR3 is TGCGCCAGCACATCGGGGATGAACACTGAAGCTTTCTTT.

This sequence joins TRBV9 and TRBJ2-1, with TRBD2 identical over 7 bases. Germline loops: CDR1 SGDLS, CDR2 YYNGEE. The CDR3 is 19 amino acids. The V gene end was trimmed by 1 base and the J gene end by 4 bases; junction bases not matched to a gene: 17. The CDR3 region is CASSVNPSPAGLKYNEQFF. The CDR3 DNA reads TGTGCCAGCAGCGTAAACCCCTCCCCAGCGGGACTGAAGTACAATGAGCAGTTCTTC.

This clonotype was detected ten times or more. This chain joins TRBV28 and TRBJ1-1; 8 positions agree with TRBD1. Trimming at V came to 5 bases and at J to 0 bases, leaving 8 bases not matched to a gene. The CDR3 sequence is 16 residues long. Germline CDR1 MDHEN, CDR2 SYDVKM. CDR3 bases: TGTGCCAGCAGTCCGGACCCGGGACAGGTGAACACTGAAGCTTTCTTT. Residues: CASSPDPGQVNTEAFF.

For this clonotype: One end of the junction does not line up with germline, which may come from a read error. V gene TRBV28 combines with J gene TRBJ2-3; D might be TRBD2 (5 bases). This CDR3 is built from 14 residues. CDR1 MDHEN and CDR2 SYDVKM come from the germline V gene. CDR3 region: CASKMGVSTDTQYF. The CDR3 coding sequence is TGTGCCAGCAAAATGGGAGTAAGCACAGATACACAGTATTTT. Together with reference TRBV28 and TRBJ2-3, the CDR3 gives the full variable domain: DVKVTQSSRYLVKRTGEKVFLECVQDMDHENMFWYRQDPGLGLRLIYFSYDVKMKEKGDIPEGYSVSREKKERFSLILESASTNQTSMYLCASKMGVSTDTQYFGPGTRLTVL.

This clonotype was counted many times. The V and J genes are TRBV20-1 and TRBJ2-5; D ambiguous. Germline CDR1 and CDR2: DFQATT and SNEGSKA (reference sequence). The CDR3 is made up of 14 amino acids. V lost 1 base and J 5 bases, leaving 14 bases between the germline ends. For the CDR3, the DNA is TGCAGTGCTAGAGCACTCATCCTTGGGGAGACCCAGTACTTC. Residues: CSARALILGETQYF.

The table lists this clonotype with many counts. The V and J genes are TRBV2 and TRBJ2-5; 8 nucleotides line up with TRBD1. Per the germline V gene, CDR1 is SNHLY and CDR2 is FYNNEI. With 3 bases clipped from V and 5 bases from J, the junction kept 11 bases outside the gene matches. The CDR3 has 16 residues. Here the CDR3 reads CASSDHRTGFVETQYF. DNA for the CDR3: TGTGCCAGCAGTGATCACCGGACAGGGTTTGTTGAGACCCAGTACTTC. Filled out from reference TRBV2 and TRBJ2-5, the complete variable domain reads EPEVTQTPSHQVTQMGQEVILRCVPISNHLYFYWYRQILGQKVEFLVSFYNNEISEKSEIFDDQFSVERPDGSNFTLKIRSTKLEDSAMYFCASSDHRTGFVETQYFGPGTRLLVL.

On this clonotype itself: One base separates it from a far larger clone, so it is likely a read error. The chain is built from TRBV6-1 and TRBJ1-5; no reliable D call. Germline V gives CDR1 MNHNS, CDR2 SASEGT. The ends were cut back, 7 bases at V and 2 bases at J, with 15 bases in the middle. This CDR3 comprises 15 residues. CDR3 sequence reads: CASTLDGFGNQPQHF. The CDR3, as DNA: TGTGCCAGCACCTTGGATGGATTTGGCAATCAGCCCCAGCATTTT.

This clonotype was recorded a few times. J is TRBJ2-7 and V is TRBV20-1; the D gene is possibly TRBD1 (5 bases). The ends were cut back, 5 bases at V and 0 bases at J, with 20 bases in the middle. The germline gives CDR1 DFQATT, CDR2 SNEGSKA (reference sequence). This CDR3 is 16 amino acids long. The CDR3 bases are TGCAGTGCTCAGTATAAAGGGGCGGTGAGCTCCTACGAGCAGTACTTC. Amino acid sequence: CSAQYKGAVSSYEQYF.

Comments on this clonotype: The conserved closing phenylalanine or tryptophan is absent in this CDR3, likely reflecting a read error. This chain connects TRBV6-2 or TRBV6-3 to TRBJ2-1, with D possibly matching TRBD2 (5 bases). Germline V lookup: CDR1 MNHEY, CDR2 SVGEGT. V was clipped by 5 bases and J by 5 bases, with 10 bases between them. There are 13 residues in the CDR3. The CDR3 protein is CASSEAEHNEQFL. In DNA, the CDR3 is TGTGCCAGCAGTGAAGCGGAACACAATGAGCAGTTCCTC.

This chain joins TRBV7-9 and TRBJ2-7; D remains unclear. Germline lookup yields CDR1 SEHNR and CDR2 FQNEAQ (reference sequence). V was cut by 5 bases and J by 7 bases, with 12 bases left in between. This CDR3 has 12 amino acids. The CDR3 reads CASSQTPEEQYF. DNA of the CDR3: TGTGCCAGCAGCCAGACCCCGGAGGAGCAGTACTTC. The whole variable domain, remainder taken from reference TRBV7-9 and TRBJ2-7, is DTGVSQNPRHKITKRGQNVTFRCDPISEHNRLYWYRQTLGQGPEFLTYFQNEAQLEKSRLLSDRFSAERPKGSFSTLEIQRTEQGDSAMYLCASSQTPEEQYFGPGTRLTVT.

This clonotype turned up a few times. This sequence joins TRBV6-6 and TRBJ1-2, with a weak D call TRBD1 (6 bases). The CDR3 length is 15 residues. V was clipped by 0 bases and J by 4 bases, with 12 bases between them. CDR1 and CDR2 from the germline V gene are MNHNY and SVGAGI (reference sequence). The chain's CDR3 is CASSYSRGGTYGYTF. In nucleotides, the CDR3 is TGTGCCAGCAGTTACTCGAGAGGGGGGACCTATGGCTACACCTTC.